The next 21 T cell receptor beta chains were all read from a single sample in a study of shared clonotypes between healthy human individuals. Profiled with immunoSEQ multiplex PCR; TCRdb holds only in-frame clones, not every one. This sample yields about 2.2 million clones, of which about 94% are seen a single time; more than 1.5% belongs to the top ten. The naive CD8 population came from CD45RO-negative cells selected for CCR7, without terminally differentiated effector memory CD45RA+ cells. Input material: naive CD8+ T cells from PBMCs. The receptors come from a man aged 18 to 29 in good health. Some clones in this sample may be carry-over from other donors' samples.

In the case of this clone: Other DNA sequences in this specimen translate into the identical CDR3. This chain joins TRBV9 and TRBJ2-7, with 7 bases fitting TRBD1. The ends lost 0 bases at V and 2 bases at J; junction bases unmatched: 5. This CDR3 comprises 15 residues. Germline V gives CDR1 SGDLS, CDR2 YYNGEE. The CDR3 region is CASSVDGTATYEQYF. The CDR3, as DNA: TGTGCCAGCAGCGTAGACGGGACAGCAACCTACGAGCAGTACTTC.

The chain is built from TRBV18 and TRBJ1-2, with D unclear. This CDR3 has 15 amino acids. Germline V gene lookup returns CDR1 KGHSH and CDR2 LQKENI. V dropped 8 bases and J dropped 0 bases, with 16 bases sitting between them. The CDR3 sequence: CASASEAGTNYGYTF. The CDR3 region has the DNA TGTGCCAGCGCGTCCGAGGCGGGGACTAACTATGGCTACACCTTC.

This chain connects TRBV9 to TRBJ1-2; D not certain. Germline V gene sequence: CDR1 SGDLS, CDR2 YYNGEE. Deletions cut 4 bases from V and 12 bases from J, with 16 bases between. The CDR3 is made up of 12 amino acids. This CDR3 is CASSTDEGQDTF. CDR3 nucleotide sequence: TGTGCCAGCAGCACAGACGAAGGCCAGGACACCTTC.

The gene calls are TRBV9 and TRBJ2-1, with D tentatively TRBD2 (6 bases). The CDR3 contains 16 residues. Trimming removed 0 bases from V and 3 bases from J, with 13 bases in between. CDR1 is SGDLS, CDR2 YYNGEE, per germline. CDR3: CASSVVAAPIYNEQFF. CDR3 coding DNA: TGTGCCAGCAGCGTAGTAGCGGCCCCCATCTACAATGAGCAGTTCTTC.

J is TRBJ1-3 and V is TRBV10-3; D is ambiguous. Between the trimmed V and J ends, which lost 3 bases and 0 bases, there was a span of 9 bases. The CDR3 covers 15 residues. Looked up from germline, CDR1 is ENHRY and CDR2 is SYGVKD. The CDR3 sequence: CAISDVADSGNTIYF. The CDR3 region has the DNA TGTGCCATCAGTGACGTGGCAGACTCTGGAAACACCATATATTTT.

The V and J genes are TRBV19 and TRBJ2-5, with 10 bases aligning to TRBD1. CDR3 length: 16 residues. Germline lookup yields CDR1 LNHDA and CDR2 SQIVND (reference sequence). The V segment lost 3 bases and the J segment 1 base; nucleotides outside the gene matches: 5. The CDR3 sequence is CASSMTRDRGQETQYF. In DNA form, the CDR3 reads TGTGCCAGTAGTATGACCCGGGACAGGGGCCAAGAGACCCAGTACTTC.

The chain employs TRBV6-5 and TRBJ2-5; D is unresolved. The J call is uncertain, as TRBJ2-7 better fits the DNA end. CDR1 is MNHEY, CDR2 SVGAGI, per germline. The CDR3 sequence is 13 residues long. The CDR3 reads CASGNSAPYEQYF. CDR3 sequence (DNA): TGTGCCAGCGGGAATTCGGCACCTTACGAGCAGTACTTC.

The chain uses TRBV7-8 and TRBJ2-1; D unclear. Looked up from germline, CDR1 is SGHVS and CDR2 is FQNEAQ. V gave up 0 bases and J gave up 0 bases, with 12 bases separating them. This CDR3 region has 17 residues. The CDR3 spells CASSLAGGPGSYNEQFF. The CDR3 DNA reads as TGTGCCAGCAGCTTAGCCGGCGGACCAGGCTCCTACAATGAGCAGTTCTTC.

The gene calls are TRBV13 and TRBJ2-1; 7 bases match TRBD1. V shed 4 bases, J shed 4 bases, and the junction held 4 bases outside the gene matches. The CDR3 is 14 amino acids. Looked up from germline, CDR1 is PRHDT and CDR2 is FYEKMQ (reference sequence). CDR3 coding DNA: TGTGCCAGCAGCTCGCCGGGACAGTACAATGAGCAGTTCTTC. It encodes CASSSPGQYNEQFF.

The genes are TRBV28 and TRBJ2-7; 7 bases line up with TRBD2. The CDR3 length is 17 residues. Germline V gene lookup returns CDR1 MDHEN and CDR2 SYDVKM. The V segment lost 3 bases and the J segment 1 base; nucleotides outside the gene matches: 12. DNA of the CDR3: TGTGCCAGCAGTTTTGCAATACGGCGGGAGAAGTCCTACGAGCAGTACTTC. Encoded protein: CASSFAIRREKSYEQYF.

The chain has TRBV5-1 and TRBJ2-6, with TRBD2 identical over 7 bases. Germline CDR1 reads SGHRS; CDR2 reads YFSETQ. J was trimmed by 2 bases and V by 0 bases; bases with no gene match: 11. CDR3 length: 19 amino acids. The CDR3, as DNA: TGCGCCAGCAGCTTGGCTTGGACTACTGGGAGGGCTGGGGCCAACGTCCTGACTTTC. It encodes CASSLAWTTGRAGANVLTF.

The CDR3 here is CASSLNSGLGQPQHF. CDR3 sequence (DNA): TGTGCCAGCAGCTTAAATTCAGGGTTGGGCCAGCCCCAGCATTTT. This chain uses TRBV7-6 with TRBJ1-5; maybe TRBD1 (5 bases). The V gene's germline CDR1 is SGHVS and CDR2 FNYEAQ. This CDR3 spans 15 amino acids. V lost 2 bases, J lost 7 bases, and 15 bases lay in between.

V gene TRBV10-3 combines with J gene TRBJ2-7, with 10 bases that match TRBD1. V shed 11 bases and J 2 bases; nucleotides not matched to a gene: 6. Germline CDR1 and CDR2: ENHRY and SYGVKD. The CDR3 extends over 13 amino acids. CDR3 amino acids: CASTGTGAYEQYF. CDR3 in DNA: TGTGCCTCAACCGGGACAGGGGCCTACGAGCAGTACTTC.

The chain is built from TRBV2 and TRBJ2-1; D is uncertain. CDR3 length: 11 residues. The germline CDR1 and CDR2 sequences are SNHLY and FYNNEI. V shed 5 bases and J shed 12 bases, with 11 bases lying between them. CDR3 protein: CASSRPLGQFF. The CDR3 region has the DNA TGTGCCAGCAGTCGGCCCCTCGGGCAGTTCTTC. Full variable domain (outside the CDR3, taken from reference TRBV2 and TRBJ2-1): EPEVTQTPSHQVTQMGQEVILRCVPISNHLYFYWYRQILGQKVEFLVSFYNNEISEKSEIFDDQFSVERPDGSNFTLKIRSTKLEDSAMYFCASSRPLGQFFGPGTRLTVL.

This rearrangement joins TRBV7-3 to TRBJ2-1; D may be TRBD1 (6 bases). V lost 5 bases and J lost 7, with 21 bases in between. This CDR3 has 16 amino acids. Germline CDR1 reads SGHTA; CDR2 reads FQGTGA. The CDR3 DNA sequence: TGTGCCAGCAGCCCGGAAGACACCACCCAGGGGAATGAGCAGTTCTTC. Protein product: CASSPEDTTQGNEQFF.

V and J are TRBV7-9 and TRBJ1-1; D not resolved. Germline lookup yields CDR1 SEHNR and CDR2 FQNEAQ (reference sequence). This CDR3 contains 15 residues. The V gene lost 7 bases and the J gene lost 0 bases, with 15 bases spanning the gap. CDR3 in DNA: TGTGCCAGCACCCTTCAAACGGGTTTGAACACTGAAGCTTTCTTT. Amino acids: CASTLQTGLNTEAFF.

The V gene is TRBV5-8, the J gene TRBJ1-2; D ambiguous. V dropped 8 bases and J dropped 2 bases, with 13 bases sitting between them. Germline V CDR1 and CDR2: SGHTS, YDEGEE. The CDR3 contains 13 residues. The DNA of the CDR3 is TGTGCCAGAAGGAAAGGGAGGAACTATGGCTACACCTTC. It encodes CARRKGRNYGYTF.

This chain connects TRBV19 to TRBJ1-4, with TRBD1 matching over 7 bases. The V gene's germline CDR1 is LNHDA and CDR2 SQIVND (reference sequence). This CDR3 has 15 amino acids. Trimming cost V 5 bases and J 6 bases; bases outside gene matches: 9. The CDR3 sequence: CASSAWDSVDEKLFF. The CDR3 region has the DNA TGTGCCAGTAGTGCCTGGGACAGCGTGGATGAAAAACTGTTTTTT.

V gene TRBV6-5 combines with J gene TRBJ2-7; TRBD2 aligns across 8 bases. CDR1 is MNHEY, CDR2 SVGAGI, per germline. The V and J ends lost 8 bases and 0 bases, in that order; junction bases with no gene match: 9. The CDR3 has 15 residues. The CDR3 loop reads CASGGDGTSSYEQYF. Here the CDR3 DNA reads TGTGCCAGCGGGGGAGACGGGACTAGCTCCTACGAGCAGTACTTC.

The J gene is TRBJ2-2, the V gene TRBV7-9; TRBD1 is a possible D gene (5 bases). Germline CDR1 reads SEHNR; CDR2 reads FQNEAQ (reference sequence). V was cut by 5 bases and J by 5 bases, with 15 bases left in between. This CDR3 contains 15 residues. The DNA of the CDR3 is TGTGCCAGCAGCGTCCTGGACATACGAACCGGGGAGCTGTTTTTT. This codes for CASSVLDIRTGELFF.

The genes are TRBV27 and TRBJ2-7, with a possible D match to TRBD2 (5 bases). Between the trimmed V and J ends, which lost 0 bases and 2 bases, there was a span of 11 bases. CDR3 length equals 15 residues. Germline loops: CDR1 MNHEY, CDR2 SMNVEV (reference sequence). The CDR3, as DNA: TGTGCCAGCAGTTTATCTACGGACGGGGCCTACGAGCAGTACTTC. Its translation: CASSLSTDGAYEQYF.